Each of the 32 T cell receptor beta chains below was sequenced from the same sample in a study of CD8 T cells in ankylosing spondylitis. MiXCR, run by TCRdb on the 5' RACE reads, gives a single entry per CDR3 protein. The data hold 300,000 to 400,000 distinct CDR3 sequences, with roughly 12% observed a single time. Sequencing was carried out using blood, either unsorted or a sorted T cell fraction (not recorded which). Source of these receptors: a female donor with ankylosing spondylitis or in good health (not recorded which).

This clonotype was detected many times. The V call is TRBV29-1, the J call TRBJ2-4, with D unclear. This CDR3 contains 14 residues. V was cut by 6 bases and J by 0 bases, with 12 bases left in between. Germline V CDR1 and CDR2: SQVTM, ANQGSEA. This chain's CDR3 is CSVTTKLAKNIQYF. The CDR3 DNA follows: TGCAGCGTCACGACGAAGCTAGCCAAAAACATTCAGTACTTC.

This clonotype was counted at least ten times. The V gene is TRBV27, the J gene TRBJ1-2; D call uncertain. This CDR3 has 15 residues. V was clipped by 1 base and J by 4 bases, with 13 bases between them. The germline CDR1 and CDR2 sequences are MNHEY and SMNVEV (reference sequence). The CDR3 here is CASSLFPQNGYGYTF. CDR3 DNA sequence: TGTGCCAGCAGTTTATTCCCACAAAACGGCTATGGCTACACCTTC.

This clonotype was recorded at least ten times. The V gene is TRBV20-1, the J gene TRBJ1-6; D is possibly TRBD1 (5 bases). Trimming removed 6 bases at V and 10 bases at J, with 22 bases between. Germline lookup yields CDR1 DFQATT and CDR2 SNEGSKA (reference sequence). The length of the CDR3 is 15 residues. The CDR3 protein is CSAILKGARRSPLHF. For the CDR3, the DNA is TGCAGTGCGATACTAAAAGGGGCGAGGAGATCACCCCTCCACTTT.

The chain couples TRBV30 to TRBJ2-7; 8 bases agree with TRBD2. Trimming took 4 bases from V and 6 from J; bases not matched to a gene: 17. The CDR3 is made up of 16 amino acids. Germline V gene sequence: CDR1 GTSNPN, CDR2 SVGIG (reference sequence). Here the CDR3 reads CAWNHGEGLVSREQYF. CDR3 in DNA: TGTGCCTGGAACCACGGAGAGGGACTAGTCTCGCGCGAGCAGTACTTC.

This clonotype was seen repeatedly, ten times or more. One end of the junction varies from germline; a read error may be responsible. The genes are TRBV19 and TRBJ2-1, with 10 bases matching TRBD2. CDR1 is LNHDA, CDR2 SQIVND, per germline (reference sequence). CDR3 length: 16 residues. CDR3 sequence reads: CASRIAGGGSYNEQFF. CDR3 coding DNA: TGTGCCAGTAGAATAGCGGGAGGCGGCTCCTACAATGAGCAGTTCTTC. Full variable domain (missing parts from reference TRBV19 and TRBJ2-1): DGGITQSPKYLFRKEGQNVTLSCEQNLNHDAMYWYRQDPGQGLRLIYYSQIVNDFQKGDIAEGYSVSREKKESFPLTVTSAQKNPTAFYLCASRIAGGGSYNEQFFGPGTRLTVL.

This clonotype has a count of ten or more. CDR3 in DNA: TGTGCCAGCAGCCCCCGAAGCTCCTACAATGAGCAGTTCTTC. Translating gives CASSPRSSYNEQFF. This chain connects TRBV12-3 or TRBV12-4 to TRBJ2-1; D not resolved. Deletions cut 6 bases from V and 0 bases from J, with 9 bases between. There are 14 residues in the CDR3.

This clonotype was counted a few times. The rearrangement uses TRBV20-1 and TRBJ1-4, with D maybe TRBD1 (5 bases). The CDR3 length is 13 residues. CDR1 is DFQATT, CDR2 SNEGSKA, per germline (reference sequence). Trimming left V 5 bases short and J 6 bases short, with 13 bases between. The CDR3 is CSARKEGDEKLFF. The CDR3 nucleotides are TGCAGTGCTCGAAAGGAAGGGGATGAAAAACTGTTTTTT.

This clonotype was picked up many times. The chain employs TRBV11-2 and TRBJ2-1; D is possibly TRBD2 (7 bases). The germline gives CDR1 SGHAT, CDR2 FQNNGV. Trimming took 5 bases from V and 4 from J, leaving 18 bases between them. This CDR3 is 16 amino acids long. This CDR3 reads CASSPSGGGPYNEQFF. DNA for the CDR3: TGTGCCAGCAGCCCCTCGGGGGGCGGTCCATACAATGAGCAGTTCTTC.

This clonotype was observed at least ten times. The V gene is TRBV7-2, the J gene TRBJ2-6, with 7 positions matching TRBD1. V shed 2 bases and J 2 bases; nucleotides not matched to a gene: 3. CDR3 length: 16 residues. Germline V gene sequence: CDR1 SGHTA, CDR2 FQGNSA. CDR3 DNA sequence: TGTGCCAGCAGCTTAACAGGGGTACCTGGGGCCAACGTCCTGACTTTC. Its protein is CASSLTGVPGANVLTF.

This chain joins TRBV20-1 and TRBJ2-2; D is unclear. V was cut by 0 bases and J by 4 bases, with 12 bases left in between. The CDR3 loop spans 15 amino acids. Germline-derived CDR1 and CDR2 are DFQATT and SNEGSKA (reference sequence). The CDR3 sequence: CSARDPVISTGELFF. CDR3 DNA sequence: TGCAGTGCTAGAGATCCAGTTATTAGCACCGGGGAGCTGTTTTTT.

This clonotype was found a few times. V gene TRBV10-2 combines with J gene TRBJ1-4; no reliable D call. Per the germline V gene, CDR1 is WSHSY and CDR2 is SAAADI. This CDR3 has 14 residues. Trimming left V 6 bases short and J 3 bases short, with 11 bases between. The CDR3 region has the DNA TGCGCCAGCAGGAGGGTGGTTTCTAATGAAAAACTGTTTTTT. This translates into CASRRVVSNEKLFF.

This clonotype has ten or more counts. The V gene is TRBV27, the J gene TRBJ1-2; 11 nucleotides align to TRBD1. Germline CDR1 reads MNHEY; CDR2 reads SMNVEV (reference sequence). The CDR3 extends over 15 amino acids. With V trimmed by 2 bases and J by 6 bases, 5 bases remained unmatched. CDR3 in amino acids: CASSLLGQGAHGYTF. The CDR3 DNA is TGTGCCAGCAGTTTACTAGGACAGGGGGCGCATGGCTACACCTTC.

CDR3 DNA sequence: TGCAGTGCTACCAGACAGGGGTATCAAGAGACCCAGTACTTC. Its translation: CSATRQGYQETQYF. The V call is TRBV20-1, the J call TRBJ2-5; 8 bases fit TRBD1. Losses at the gene ends were 4 bases for V and 2 bases for J; bases not matched to a gene: 6. Germline loops: CDR1 DFQATT, CDR2 SNEGSKA (reference sequence). The CDR3 is 14 amino acids.

This clonotype was observed at least ten times. This sequence joins TRBV7-9 and TRBJ1-5, with D tentatively TRBD1 (6 bases). The CDR3 consists of 15 residues. The V gene's germline CDR1 is SEHNR and CDR2 FQNEAQ (reference sequence). Trimming stripped 6 bases from V and 4 bases from J, with 16 bases between. Written as DNA, the CDR3 is TGTGCCAGCAGTCCAGATACAGGGAGAAATCAGCCCCAGCATTTT. Amino acids: CASSPDTGRNQPQHF.

This clonotype was observed at least ten times. The chain combines TRBV5-5 with TRBJ1-6, with D possibly matching TRBD1 (6 bases). The length of the CDR3 is 15 residues. Germline V gives CDR1 SGHKS, CDR2 YYEKEE (reference sequence). V shed 4 bases and J shed 0 bases, with 8 bases lying between them. The CDR3 protein is CASSPDSSYNSPLHF. DNA of the CDR3: TGTGCCAGCAGCCCGGACAGCTCCTATAATTCACCCCTCCACTTT. Looking up the rest from reference TRBV5-5 and TRBJ1-6 gives the full variable domain: DAGVTQSPTHLIKTRGQQVTLRCSPISGHKSVSWYQQVLGQGPQFIFQYYEKEERGRGNFPDRFSARQFPNYSSELNVNALLLGDSALYLCASSPDSSYNSPLHFGNGTRLTVT.

The table lists this clonotype with many counts. The genes are TRBV9 and TRBJ2-3; D is unclear. Germline V gene lookup returns CDR1 SGDLS and CDR2 YYNGEE. Trimming cost V 0 bases and J 2 bases, with 10 bases left between them. The CDR3 totals 15 residues. The CDR3 sequence: CASSVEGQITDTQYF. The CDR3 DNA reads as TGTGCCAGCAGCGTAGAAGGGCAGATCACAGATACGCAGTATTTT.

This clonotype was detected many times. CDR3 protein: CASSLGVSGGNEQFF. CDR3 coding DNA: TGTGCCAGCAGTTTAGGGGTTAGCGGGGGTAATGAGCAGTTCTTC. The genes are TRBV28 and TRBJ2-1, with 9 bases lining up with TRBD2. The V gene's germline CDR1 is MDHEN and CDR2 SYDVKM. J lost 7 bases, V lost 2 bases, and 6 bases had no gene match. The CDR3 extends over 15 amino acids. Combining the CDR3 with reference TRBV28 and TRBJ2-1 gives the whole variable domain DVKVTQSSRYLVKRTGEKVFLECVQDMDHENMFWYRQDPGLGLRLIYFSYDVKMKEKGDIPEGYSVSREKKERFSLILESASTNQTSMYLCASSLGVSGGNEQFFGPGTRLTVL.

Many counts were recorded for this clonotype. The V call is TRBV20-1, the J call TRBJ2-7; D perhaps matches TRBD1 (6 bases). The germline V and J ends were trimmed by 5 bases and 2 bases, with 10 bases remaining between them. CDR3 length: 12 residues. CDR1 and CDR2 from the germline V gene are DFQATT and SNEGSKA (reference sequence). DNA of the CDR3: TGCAGTGCTCAGACAGGAACCTACGAGCAGTACTTC. It encodes CSAQTGTYEQYF.

This clonotype was observed many times. The chain carries TRBV20-1 and TRBJ1-1; D call uncertain. V lost 3 bases and J 1 base, leaving 9 bases between the germline ends. Germline V gene sequence: CDR1 DFQATT, CDR2 SNEGSKA (reference sequence). There are 13 residues in the CDR3. CDR3 loop: CSASQIRNTEAFF. The CDR3 nucleotides are TGCAGTGCTAGTCAGATCCGGAACACTGAAGCTTTCTTT.

Only a few counts were recorded for this clonotype. The DNA for the CDR3 is TGTGCCAGCAGCTTGGATAGGGCTGGGGCCAACGTCCTGACTTTC. Translated, it gives CASSLDRAGANVLTF. The V call is TRBV5-6, the J call TRBJ2-6; D gene unclear. CDR1 SGHDT and CDR2 YYEEEE come from the germline V gene. This CDR3 is 15 amino acids long. Trimming took off 0 bases at V and 2 bases at J, with 6 bases between the two ends.

This clonotype has a count of ten or more. The chain is built from TRBV12-3 or TRBV12-4 and TRBJ1-5; TRBD1 agrees at 12 bases. The length of the CDR3 is 17 residues. V dropped 5 bases and J dropped 6; count of bases not matched to a gene: 11. CDR3 sequence: CASSTGQGAVGAQPQHF. The CDR3 DNA reads as TGTGCCAGCAGTACGGGACAGGGGGCGGTAGGTGCTCAGCCCCAGCATTTT.

The V gene is TRBV7-9, the J gene TRBJ2-1; unclear D gene. Germline V gene lookup returns CDR1 SEHNR and CDR2 FQNEAQ (reference sequence). V was cut by 1 base and J by 9 bases, with 13 bases left in between. The length of the CDR3 is 14 residues. DNA for the CDR3: TGTGCCAGCAGCTTAGTAAGTCCCGGGCCTGAGCAGTTCTTC. Translated: CASSLVSPGPEQFF.

Of note for this clonotype: This may be a read error, as it is one base from a much larger clone. This chain links TRBV20-1 with TRBJ2-2; D may be TRBD1 (5 bases). V was clipped by 3 bases and J by 3 bases, with 14 bases between them. The CDR3 totals 15 residues. From germline, CDR1 is DFQATT and CDR2 SNEGSKA (reference sequence). CDR3 in amino acids: CSASRGRVDTGELFF. The CDR3 DNA follows: TGCAGTGCTAGTAGGGGCAGAGTGGACACCGGGGAGCTGTTTTTT.

This clonotype was counted only a few times. The chain employs TRBV24-1 and TRBJ2-3, with D maybe TRBD1 (6 bases). The CDR3 has 13 amino acids. Trimming took off 5 bases at V and 9 bases at J, with 14 bases between the two ends. CDR1 and CDR2 (germline): KGHDR, SFDVKD. DNA for the CDR3: TGTGCCACCAGTGCCATACAGGGTTTCACGCAGTATTTT. Its translation: CATSAIQGFTQYF.

In its sample, this clonotype was seen a few times. This rearrangement joins TRBV12-3 or TRBV12-4 to TRBJ1-5; TRBD1 might be the D (6 bases). V was cut by 5 bases and J by 10 bases, with 18 bases left in between. This CDR3 comprises 14 residues. CDR3 loop: CASSKSRGRGPQHF. The CDR3 region has the DNA TGTGCCAGCAGTAAGTCCAGGGGCCGCGGACCCCAGCATTTT.

This clonotype was detected many times. The chain uses TRBV13 and TRBJ1-2, with TRBD1 as a possible D gene (6 bases). There are 13 residues in the CDR3. With 6 bases removed from V and 8 bases from J, the gap between germline ends came to 16 bases. Germline CDR1 and CDR2: PRHDT and FYEKMQ (reference sequence). Here the CDR3 reads CASSQQGVGGYTF. The CDR3 region has the DNA TGTGCCAGCAGTCAACAGGGAGTGGGCGGCTACACCTTC.

The chain is built from TRBV6-1 and TRBJ2-1, with D unclear. The CDR3 spans 15 residues. Trimming shortened V by 6 bases and J by 0 bases, and 12 bases separated the two germline ends. The germline CDR1 and CDR2 sequences are MNHNS and SASEGT. CDR3 coding DNA: TGTGCCAGCAGATCAAGTAGCCCCTCCTACAATGAGCAGTTCTTC. As protein: CASRSSSPSYNEQFF.

This clonotype was counted at least ten times. The chain employs TRBV20-1 and TRBJ2-5; 8 bases are a match to TRBD1. Germline V gene data show CDR1 as DFQATT and CDR2 as SNEGSKA (reference sequence). V was pared by 0 bases and J by 2 bases, with 17 bases of the junction left unmatched. The CDR3 totals 19 residues. In DNA form, the CDR3 reads TGCAGTGCTAGAGATCAGGGACAGGTGTCTCACGCGCCTCAAGAGACCCAGTACTTC. This codes for CSARDQGQVSHAPQETQYF.

This clonotype occurred many times. V is TRBV20-1 and J is TRBJ1-1; D is unresolved. Trimming stripped 3 bases from V and 1 base from J, with 6 bases between. This CDR3 has 12 amino acids. Per germline, CDR1 DFQATT and CDR2 SNEGSKA (reference sequence). CDR3 protein: CSARGGNTEAFF. DNA of the CDR3: TGCAGTGCTAGGGGCGGGAACACTGAAGCTTTCTTT.

This clonotype was seen a few times. The chain employs TRBV5-1 and TRBJ1-1; D is undetermined. The CDR3 spans 14 residues. V was shortened by 3 bases and J by 3 bases, with 12 bases between the two germline ends. CDR1 is SGHRS, CDR2 YFSETQ, per germline. CDR3 residues: CASSSVGADTEAFF. The CDR3 region has the DNA TGCGCCAGCAGCTCGGTAGGCGCCGACACTGAAGCTTTCTTT.

Many counts were recorded for this clonotype. In DNA form, the CDR3 reads TGCAGCGTTGAAGGGAGCACCGGGGAGCTGTTTTTT. This codes for CSVEGSTGELFF. This rearrangement joins TRBV29-1 to TRBJ2-2; D not certain. Trimming pared 1 base from V and 4 bases from J, leaving 4 bases between. Germline V lookup: CDR1 SQVTM, CDR2 ANQGSEA. The CDR3 loop spans 12 amino acids.

The CDR3 spells CASSFGGGGPNTEAFF. The CDR3 coding sequence is TGTGCCAGCAGCTTTGGAGGAGGAGGACCGAACACTGAAGCTTTCTTT. V is TRBV5-5 and J is TRBJ1-1; D gene uncertain. The CDR3 totals 16 residues. V was pared by 2 bases and J by 1 base, with 15 bases between. Germline V gene lookup returns CDR1 SGHKS and CDR2 YYEKEE (reference sequence).